This entry concerns a single T cell receptor (beta chain). What it binds is not known. TCRdb keeps only in-frame clones here, not all; method: immunoSEQ multiplex PCR. This table holds around 30,000 clones, roughly two thirds found once. Peptide-pool stimulation followed by sequencing identified expanded antigen-specific CD4+ clonotypes in the ViraFEST assay. Scientists isolated CD4+ T cells after a roughly 10-day culture period ended. IL-2 medium took the place of half the medium on both days 3 and 7. The CDR3 sequence is 14 residues long. The V gene lost 3 bases and the J gene lost 7 bases, with 19 bases spanning the gap. Germline CDR1 and CDR2: DFQATT and SNEGSKA (reference sequence). This sample stems from a study of vaccination effects on CD4 cells after COVID-19. Regarding the study as a whole: Clonal contraction was marked in infection- and vaccine-induced clones late after vaccination.

The chain joins TRBV20-1 to TRBJ2-7; weak D call: TRBD2 (6 bases). The material sequenced was CD4+ T cells from PBMCs cultured with HCoV-229E spike peptides, taken before COVID-19 vaccination. The sequence derives from a human donor who received a COVID-19 vaccine. The CDR3 sequence: CSASSDGGMGEQYF. CDR3 nucleotide sequence: TGCAGTGCTAGTTCAGACGGGGGAATGGGGGAGCAGTACTTC.